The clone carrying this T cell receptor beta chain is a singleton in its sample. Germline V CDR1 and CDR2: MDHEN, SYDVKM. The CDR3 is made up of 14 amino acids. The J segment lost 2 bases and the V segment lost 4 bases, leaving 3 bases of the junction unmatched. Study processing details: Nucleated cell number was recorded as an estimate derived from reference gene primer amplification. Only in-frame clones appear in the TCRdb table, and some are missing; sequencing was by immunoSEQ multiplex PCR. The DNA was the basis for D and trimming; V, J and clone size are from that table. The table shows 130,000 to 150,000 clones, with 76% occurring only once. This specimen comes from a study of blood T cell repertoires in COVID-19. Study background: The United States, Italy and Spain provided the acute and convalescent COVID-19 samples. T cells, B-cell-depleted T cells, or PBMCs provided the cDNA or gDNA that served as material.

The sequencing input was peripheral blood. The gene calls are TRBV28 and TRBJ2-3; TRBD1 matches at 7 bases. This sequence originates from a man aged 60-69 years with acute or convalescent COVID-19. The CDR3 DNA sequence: TGTGCCAGCAGTTCCGGACAGGACACAGATACGCAGTATTTT. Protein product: CASSSGQDTDTQYF.